Described below is a single T cell receptor (beta chain) sequence and its context. Antigen specificity is unknown. Libraries were prepared by immunoSEQ multiplex PCR; TCRdb keeps only in-frame clonotypes and omits some of them. The sample consists of around 50,000 clones, 80% to 90% of them appearing once. The data stem from a study of OX40 agonist ivuxolimab in advanced cancers. Blood sampling took place at baseline, cycle 4 day 1, and cycle 7 day 1. Study findings and constraints: More expanded clones were found, on average, in CD8+ than in CD4+ T cells.

Germline V gives CDR1 SGHRS, CDR2 YFSETQ. V dropped 1 base and J dropped 6; count of bases not matched to a gene: 7. The CDR3 is 17 residues long. V usage is TRBV5-1 and J usage is TRBJ2-2, with 12 bases lining up with TRBD1. Here the sequenced sample was CD4+ or CD8+ T cells sorted from blood, taken in a trial of the OX40 agonist ivuxolimab. The receptor was isolated from an adult with an advanced solid tumor such as melanoma, head and neck, liver or kidney cancer. CDR3 protein: CASSLSPGQGASGELFF. The CDR3 DNA reads TGCGCCAGCAGCTTGTCTCCGGGACAGGGGGCTTCCGGGGAGCTGTTTTTT. Variable domain in full (rest from reference TRBV5-1 and TRBJ2-2): KAGVTQTPRYLIKTRGQQVTLSCSPISGHRSVSWYQQTPGQGLQFLFEYFSETQRNKGNFPGRFSGRQFSNSRSEMNVSTLELGDSALYLCASSLSPGQGASGELFFGEGSRLTVL.